Sequencing of this T cell receptor beta chain was carried out in a study of T-cell memory formation after mild COVID-19. Remarks on this clonotype: The antigen is unknown.

TCRalpha and TCRbeta libraries used 5'RACE with constant-segment primers and UMIs. TCRdb reprocessed the 5' RACE reads via MiXCR and lists one record per CDR3 protein. The top ten clones hold about 3.8% of a sample with 220,000 or so distinct CDR3 sequences, around 8.8% of them seen once. Points from the study as a whole: A second wave expanding day 15 to 37 was CD4+-biased; contracting clones were balanced.

CDR1 is SGHNT, CDR2 YENEEA, per germline. This CDR3 region has 16 residues. The germline V and J ends were trimmed by 5 bases and 4 bases, with 20 bases remaining between them. The V gene is TRBV11-3, the J gene TRBJ2-5; D not certain. The source is a man aged 18 to 29 who had mild COVID-19 (a few samples of this study predate the infection). Cell type and time point are not known. Sequencing was carried out using PBMCs or a T cell subset sorted from them (not recorded which). The CDR3 sequence is CASSDPKGPRRETQYF. DNA for the CDR3: TGTGCCAGCAGCGACCCCAAGGGCCCGAGGCGAGAGACCCAGTACTTC.